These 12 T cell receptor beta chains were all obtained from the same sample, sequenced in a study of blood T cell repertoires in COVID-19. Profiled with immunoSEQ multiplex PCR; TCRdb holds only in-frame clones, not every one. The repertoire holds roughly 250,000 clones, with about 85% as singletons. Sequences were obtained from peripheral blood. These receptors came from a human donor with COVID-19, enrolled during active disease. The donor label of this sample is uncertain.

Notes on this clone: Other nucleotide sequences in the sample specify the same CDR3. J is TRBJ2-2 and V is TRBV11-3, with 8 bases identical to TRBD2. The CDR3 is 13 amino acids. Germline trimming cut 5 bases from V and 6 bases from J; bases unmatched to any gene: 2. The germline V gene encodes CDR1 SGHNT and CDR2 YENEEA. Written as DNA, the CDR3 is TGTGCCAGCAGCCTACTAGCGGCCGGGGAGCTGTTTTTT. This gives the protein CASSLLAAGELFF.

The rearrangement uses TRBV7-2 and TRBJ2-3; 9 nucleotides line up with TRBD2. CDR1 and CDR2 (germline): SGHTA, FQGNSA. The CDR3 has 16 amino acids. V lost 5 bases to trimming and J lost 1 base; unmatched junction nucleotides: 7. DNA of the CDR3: TGTGCCAGCAGCGTCCGTAGCGGGAGTGGCACAGATACGCAGTATTTT. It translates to CASSVRSGSGTDTQYF.

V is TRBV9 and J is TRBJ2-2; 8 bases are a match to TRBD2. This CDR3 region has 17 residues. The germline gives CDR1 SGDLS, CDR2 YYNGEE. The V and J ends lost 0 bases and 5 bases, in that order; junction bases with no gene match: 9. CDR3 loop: CASSVAGTRYGTGELFF. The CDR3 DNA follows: TGTGCCAGCAGCGTAGCCGGGACTAGATACGGAACCGGGGAGCTGTTTTTT.

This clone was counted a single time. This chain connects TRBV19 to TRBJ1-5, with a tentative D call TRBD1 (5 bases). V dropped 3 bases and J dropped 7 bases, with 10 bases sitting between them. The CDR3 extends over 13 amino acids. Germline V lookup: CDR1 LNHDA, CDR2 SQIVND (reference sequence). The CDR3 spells CASSMVGGQPQHF. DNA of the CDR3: TGTGCCAGTAGTATGGTTGGGGGGCAGCCCCAGCATTTT.

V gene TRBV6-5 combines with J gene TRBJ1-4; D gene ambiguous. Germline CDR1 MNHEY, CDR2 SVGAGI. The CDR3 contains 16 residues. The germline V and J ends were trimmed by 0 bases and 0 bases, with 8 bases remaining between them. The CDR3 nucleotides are TGTGCCAGCAGTTACTCGACTCCCGCAACTAATGAAAAACTGTTTTTT. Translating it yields CASSYSTPATNEKLFF.

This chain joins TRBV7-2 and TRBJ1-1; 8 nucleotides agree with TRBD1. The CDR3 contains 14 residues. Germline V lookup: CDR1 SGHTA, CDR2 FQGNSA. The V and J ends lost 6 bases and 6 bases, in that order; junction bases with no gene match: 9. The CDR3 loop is CASREVTGGAEAFF. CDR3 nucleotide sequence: TGTGCCAGCAGGGAAGTTACAGGGGGGGCTGAAGCTTTCTTT. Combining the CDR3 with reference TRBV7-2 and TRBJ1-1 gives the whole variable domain GAGVSQSPSNKVTEKGKDVELRCDPISGHTALYWYRQSLGQGLEFLIYFQGNSAPDKSGLPSDRFSAERTGGSVSTLTIQRTQQEDSAVYLCASREVTGGAEAFFGQGTRLTVV.

CDR3 sequence: CASRVPGSGKETQYF. CDR3 DNA sequence: TGTGCCAGCAGGGTTCCGGGAAGCGGAAAAGAGACCCAGTACTTC. J is TRBJ2-5 and V is TRBV28; D perhaps matches TRBD2 (5 bases). Germline V gives CDR1 MDHEN, CDR2 SYDVKM. The ends were cut back, 6 bases at V and 3 bases at J, with 17 bases in the middle. The CDR3 runs 15 residues.

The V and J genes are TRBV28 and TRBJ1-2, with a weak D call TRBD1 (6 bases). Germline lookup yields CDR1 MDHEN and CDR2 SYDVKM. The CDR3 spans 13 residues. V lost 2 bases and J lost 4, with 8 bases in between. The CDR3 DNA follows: TGTGCCAGCAGTTTAGGACAGAGCTATGGCTACACCTTC. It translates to CASSLGQSYGYTF.

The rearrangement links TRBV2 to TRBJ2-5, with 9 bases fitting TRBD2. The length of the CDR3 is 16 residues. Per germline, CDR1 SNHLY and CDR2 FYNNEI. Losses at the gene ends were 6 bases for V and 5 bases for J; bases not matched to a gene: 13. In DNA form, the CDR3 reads TGTGCCAGCAGCAGGGGGGCGGTAGCGGGAGCGGAGACCCAGTACTTC. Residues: CASSRGAVAGAETQYF.

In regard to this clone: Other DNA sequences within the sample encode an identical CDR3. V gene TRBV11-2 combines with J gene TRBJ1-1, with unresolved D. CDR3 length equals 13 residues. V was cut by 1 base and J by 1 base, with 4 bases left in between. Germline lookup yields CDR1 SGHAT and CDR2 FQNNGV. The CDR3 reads CASSLARNTEAFF. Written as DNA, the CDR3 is TGTGCCAGCAGCTTAGCTCGGAACACTGAAGCTTTCTTT.

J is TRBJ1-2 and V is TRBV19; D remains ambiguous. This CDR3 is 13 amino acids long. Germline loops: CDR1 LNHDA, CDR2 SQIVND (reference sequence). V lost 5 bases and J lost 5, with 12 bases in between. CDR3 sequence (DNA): TGTGCCAGTAGTGGGTACAGTCCGTATGGCTACACCTTC. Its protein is CASSGYSPYGYTF.

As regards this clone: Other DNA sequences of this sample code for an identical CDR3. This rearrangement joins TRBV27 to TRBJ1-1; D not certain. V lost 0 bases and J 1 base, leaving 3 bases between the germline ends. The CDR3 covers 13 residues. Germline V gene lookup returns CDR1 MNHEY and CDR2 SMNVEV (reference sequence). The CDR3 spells CASSLSRNTEAFF. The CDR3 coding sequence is TGTGCCAGCAGTTTATCTCGGAACACTGAAGCTTTCTTT.